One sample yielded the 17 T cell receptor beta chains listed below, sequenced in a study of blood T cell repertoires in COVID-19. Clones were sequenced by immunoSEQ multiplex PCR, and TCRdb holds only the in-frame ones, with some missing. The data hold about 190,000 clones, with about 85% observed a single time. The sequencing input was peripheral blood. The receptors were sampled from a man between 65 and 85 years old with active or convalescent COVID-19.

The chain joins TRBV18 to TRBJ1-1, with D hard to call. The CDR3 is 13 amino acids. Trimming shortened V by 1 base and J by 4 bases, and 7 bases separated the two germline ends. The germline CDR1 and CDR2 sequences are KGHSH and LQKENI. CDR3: CASSPREVTEAFF. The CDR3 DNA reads TGTGCCAGCTCACCACGTGAGGTCACTGAAGCTTTCTTT.

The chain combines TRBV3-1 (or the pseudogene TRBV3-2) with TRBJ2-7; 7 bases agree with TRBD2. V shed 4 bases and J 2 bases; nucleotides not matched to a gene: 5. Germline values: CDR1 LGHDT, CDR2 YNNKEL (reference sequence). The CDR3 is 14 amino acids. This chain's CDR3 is CASSPGTTAYEQYF. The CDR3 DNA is TGTGCCAGCAGCCCCGGGACTACTGCCTACGAGCAGTACTTC.

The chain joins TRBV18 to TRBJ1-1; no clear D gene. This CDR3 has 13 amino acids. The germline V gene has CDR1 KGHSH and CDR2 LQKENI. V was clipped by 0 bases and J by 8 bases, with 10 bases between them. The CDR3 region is CASSPPRKTEAFF. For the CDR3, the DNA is TGTGCCAGCTCACCACCGAGGAAAACAGAAGCTTTCTTT.

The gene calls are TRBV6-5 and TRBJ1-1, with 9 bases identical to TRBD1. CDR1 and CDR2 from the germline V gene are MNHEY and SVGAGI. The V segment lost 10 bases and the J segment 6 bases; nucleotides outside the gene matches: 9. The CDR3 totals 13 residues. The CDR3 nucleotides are TGTGCCACCTTCAAGACAGGGGGGGCTGAAGCTTTCTTT. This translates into CATFKTGGAEAFF.

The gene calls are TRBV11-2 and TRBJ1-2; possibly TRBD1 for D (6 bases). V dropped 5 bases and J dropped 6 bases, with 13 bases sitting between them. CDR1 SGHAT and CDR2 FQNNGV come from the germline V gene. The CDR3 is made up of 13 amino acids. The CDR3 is CASSRGRGDGYTF. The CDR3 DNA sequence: TGTGCCAGCAGCCGGGGGAGGGGGGATGGCTACACCTTC.

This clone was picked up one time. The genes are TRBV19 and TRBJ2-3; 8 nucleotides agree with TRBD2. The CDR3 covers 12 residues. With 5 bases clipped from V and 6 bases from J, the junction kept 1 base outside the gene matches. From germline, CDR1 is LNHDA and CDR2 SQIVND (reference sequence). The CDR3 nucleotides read TGTGCCAGTAGTCGACTAGCGGATACGCAGTATTTT. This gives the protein CASSRLADTQYF.

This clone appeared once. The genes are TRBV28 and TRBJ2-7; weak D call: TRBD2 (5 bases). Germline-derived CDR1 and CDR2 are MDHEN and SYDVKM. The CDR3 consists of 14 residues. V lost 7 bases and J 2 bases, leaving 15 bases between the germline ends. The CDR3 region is CASKEDPGTYEQYF. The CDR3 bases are TGTGCCAGCAAAGAGGACCCGGGGACCTACGAGCAGTACTTC.

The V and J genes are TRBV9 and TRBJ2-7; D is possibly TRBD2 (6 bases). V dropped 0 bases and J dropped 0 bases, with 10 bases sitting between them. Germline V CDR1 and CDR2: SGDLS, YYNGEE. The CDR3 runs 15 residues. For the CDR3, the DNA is TGTGCCAGCAGCGTAGGGGGGGATAGCTCCTACGAGCAGTACTTC. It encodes CASSVGGDSSYEQYF.

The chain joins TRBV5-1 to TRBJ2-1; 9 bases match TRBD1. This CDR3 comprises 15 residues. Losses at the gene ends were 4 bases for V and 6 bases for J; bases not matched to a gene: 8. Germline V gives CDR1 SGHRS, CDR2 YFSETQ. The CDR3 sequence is CASSQGQGWVNEQFF. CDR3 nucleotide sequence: TGCGCCAGCAGCCAAGGACAGGGGTGGGTCAATGAGCAGTTCTTC. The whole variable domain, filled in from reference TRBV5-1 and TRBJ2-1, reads KAGVTQTPRYLIKTRGQQVTLSCSPISGHRSVSWYQQTPGQGLQFLFEYFSETQRNKGNFPGRFSGRQFSNSRSEMNVSTLELGDSALYLCASSQGQGWVNEQFFGPGTRLTVL.

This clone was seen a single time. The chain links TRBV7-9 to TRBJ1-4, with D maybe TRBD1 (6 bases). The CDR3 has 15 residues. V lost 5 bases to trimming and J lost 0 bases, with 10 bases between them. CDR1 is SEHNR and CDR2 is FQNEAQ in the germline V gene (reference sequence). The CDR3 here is CASSADRTTNEKLFF. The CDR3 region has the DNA TGTGCCAGCAGCGCCGACAGGACAACTAATGAAAAACTGTTTTTT.

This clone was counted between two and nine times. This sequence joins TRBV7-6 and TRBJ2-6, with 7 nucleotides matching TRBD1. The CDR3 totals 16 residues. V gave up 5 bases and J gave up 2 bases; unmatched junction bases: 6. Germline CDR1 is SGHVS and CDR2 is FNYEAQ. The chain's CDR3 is CASSPIQGTGANVLTF. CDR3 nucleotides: TGTGCCAGCAGCCCAATACAGGGGACTGGGGCCAACGTCCTGACTTTC.

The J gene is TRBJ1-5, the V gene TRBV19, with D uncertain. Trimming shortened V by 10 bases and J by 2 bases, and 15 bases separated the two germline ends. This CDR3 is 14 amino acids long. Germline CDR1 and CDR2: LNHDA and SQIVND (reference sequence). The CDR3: CATAYRMGNQPQHF. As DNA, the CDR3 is TGTGCCACCGCGTACAGAATGGGCAATCAGCCCCAGCATTTT.

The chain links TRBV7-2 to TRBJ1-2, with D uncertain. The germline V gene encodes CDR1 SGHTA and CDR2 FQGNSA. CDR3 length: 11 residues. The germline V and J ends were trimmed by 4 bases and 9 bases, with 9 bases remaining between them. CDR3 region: CASSSSVSYTF. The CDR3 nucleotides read TGTGCCAGCAGCTCCTCCGTTAGCTACACCTTC.

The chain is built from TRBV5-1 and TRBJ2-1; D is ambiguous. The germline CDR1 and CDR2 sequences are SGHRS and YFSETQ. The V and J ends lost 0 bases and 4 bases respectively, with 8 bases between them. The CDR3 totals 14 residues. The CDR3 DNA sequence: TGCGCCAGCAGCTTGGGGGCTGCTTACAATGAGCAGTTCTTC. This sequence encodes CASSLGAAYNEQFF.

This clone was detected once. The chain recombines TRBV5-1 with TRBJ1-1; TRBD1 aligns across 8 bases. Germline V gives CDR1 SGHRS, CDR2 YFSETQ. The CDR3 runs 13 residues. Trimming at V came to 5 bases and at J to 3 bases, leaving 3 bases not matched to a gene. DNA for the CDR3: TGCGCCAGCAGGCAACAGGGGGACACTGAAGCTTTCTTT. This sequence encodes CASRQQGDTEAFF.

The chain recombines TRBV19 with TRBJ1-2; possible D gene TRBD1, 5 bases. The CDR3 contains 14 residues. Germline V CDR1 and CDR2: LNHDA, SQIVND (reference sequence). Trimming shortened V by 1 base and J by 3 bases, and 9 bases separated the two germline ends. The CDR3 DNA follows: TGTGCCAGTAGTATAGGAGGAGGGGACTATGGCTACACCTTC. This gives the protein CASSIGGGDYGYTF.

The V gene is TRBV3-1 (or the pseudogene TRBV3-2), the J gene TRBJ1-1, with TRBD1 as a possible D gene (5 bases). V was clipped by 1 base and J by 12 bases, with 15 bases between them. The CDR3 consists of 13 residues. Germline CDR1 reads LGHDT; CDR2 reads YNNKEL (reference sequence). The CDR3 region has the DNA TGTGCCAGCAGCCAAGTCAGGGTAGGTAGAACTTTCTTT. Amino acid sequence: CASSQVRVGRTFF.